The next 10 T cell receptor beta chains were all read from a single sample in a study of blood T cell repertoires in COVID-19. Clones were read by immunoSEQ multiplex PCR, and TCRdb kept only the in-frame ones, dropping some. The sample contains fewer than 250,000 clones, more than 80% of which appear only once. The specimen sequenced was peripheral blood. These receptors originate from a human donor in a cohort sampled during active COVID-19.

The count of this clone is one. The rearrangement links TRBV21-1 to TRBJ1-1. TRBV21-1 is flagged as a pseudogene. The CDR3 covers 13 residues. CDR3 in DNA: TGTGCCAGCTCGACCCCGGAGGTTCGTTCAGCTTTCTTT. Residues: CASSTPEVRSAFF.

This sequence joins TRBV24-1 and TRBJ2-7; 8 nucleotides match TRBD1. The CDR3 extends over 15 amino acids. The germline CDR1 and CDR2 sequences are KGHDR and SFDVKD. Trimming cost V 2 bases and J 3 bases; bases outside gene matches: 5. CDR3 residues: CATSDSAGGGYEQYF. The CDR3 DNA reads TGTGCCACCAGTGATTCCGCAGGGGGCGGCTACGAGCAGTACTTC.

The rearrangement joins TRBV7-9 to TRBJ2-3; 7 nucleotides agree with TRBD1. Germline values: CDR1 SEHNR, CDR2 FQNEAQ (reference sequence). V dropped 5 bases and J dropped 4; count of bases not matched to a gene: 12. The CDR3 covers 16 residues. The CDR3 coding sequence is TGTGCCAGCAGCCCTTACCCCGACAGGGTAGCAGATACGCAGTATTTT. As protein: CASSPYPDRVADTQYF.

The genes are TRBV18 and TRBJ2-7; D possibly corresponds to TRBD2 (7 bases). Germline V gives CDR1 KGHSH, CDR2 LQKENI. V shed 6 bases and J shed 1 base, with 16 bases lying between them. CDR3 size: 15 residues. CDR3 DNA sequence: TGTGCCAGCTCGGGAGGCGCGGGGGCGTCCTACGAGCAGTACTTC. It specifies CASSGGAGASYEQYF.

The chain employs TRBV5-1 and TRBJ2-2, with 11 positions matching TRBD1. J gave up 3 bases and V 4 bases, and 5 bases lay outside the gene matches. Germline assignment: CDR1 SGHRS and CDR2 YFSETQ. CDR3 length equals 16 residues. This CDR3 reads CASSQGQGGDTGELFF. The CDR3 DNA is TGCGCCAGCAGCCAGGGACAGGGGGGAGACACCGGGGAGCTGTTTTTT.

This clone was recorded a few times. CDR3 in amino acids: CASSLAAGGIDTQYF. In nucleotides, the CDR3 is TGCGCCAGCAGCTTGGCGGCGGGGGGTATAGATACGCAGTATTTT. This sequence joins TRBV5-1 and TRBJ2-3; 8 bases map to TRBD2. Germline trimming cut 0 bases from V and 5 bases from J; bases unmatched to any gene: 5. Per the germline V gene, CDR1 is SGHRS and CDR2 is YFSETQ. The CDR3 spans 15 residues.

The V gene is TRBV3-1 (or the pseudogene TRBV3-2), the J gene TRBJ2-2; 7 bases agree with TRBD2. Germline V gene lookup returns CDR1 LGHDT and CDR2 YNNKEL (reference sequence). The CDR3 is made up of 16 amino acids. After removal of 1 base from V and 0 bases from J, the junction contained 2 bases not matched to a gene. The CDR3: CASSQAGLANTGELFF. CDR3 coding DNA: TGTGCCAGCAGCCAAGCAGGACTAGCGAACACCGGGGAGCTGTTTTTT.

V usage is TRBV20-1 and J usage is TRBJ2-5; D perhaps matches TRBD2 (5 bases). Deletions cut 3 bases from V and 5 bases from J, with 16 bases between. Per germline, CDR1 DFQATT and CDR2 SNEGSKA (reference sequence). The CDR3 is made up of 14 amino acids. CDR3 amino acids: CSASEVTGMETQYF. CDR3 in DNA: TGCAGTGCTAGTGAGGTGACGGGAATGGAGACCCAGTACTTC.

V gene TRBV6-1 combines with J gene TRBJ2-3; the D is unclear. Between the trimmed V and J ends, which lost 2 bases and 2 bases, there was a span of 11 bases. Germline V lookup: CDR1 MNHNS, CDR2 SASEGT. CDR3 length equals 15 residues. CDR3 nucleotide sequence: TGTGCCAGCAGTGAATCTCGCGAGAACACAGATACGCAGTATTTT. Translated, it gives CASSESRENTDTQYF.

The chain couples TRBV7-6 to TRBJ2-5, with 8 bases fitting TRBD1. Germline V gene sequence: CDR1 SGHVS, CDR2 FNYEAQ. The ends lost 2 bases at V and 5 bases at J; junction bases unmatched: 4. This CDR3 spans 14 amino acids. CDR3 bases: TGTGCCAGCAGCTTACCAGGGGGCCGGGAGACCCAGTACTTC. It codes for CASSLPGGRETQYF.